A selection of T cell receptor beta chains follows, all from one sample in a study of blood T cell repertoires in COVID-19. Profiled with immunoSEQ multiplex PCR; TCRdb holds only in-frame clones, not every one. The sample holds around 17,000 clones, approximately 89% seen once. Sequenced input: peripheral blood. These receptors were obtained from a man in his sixties with active COVID-19. The CDR3 runs from the conserved cysteine through the conserved F or W.

V gene	J gene	CDR3 protein
TRBV6-5	TRBJ2-1	CASRAPPNEQFF
TRBV5-4	TRBJ1-3	CASTDGQGEVGNTIYF
TRBV4-1	TRBJ2-4	CASSRGTTHLNIQYF
TRBV11-2	TRBJ1-1	CASSPGSGEWTEAFF
TRBV28	TRBJ1-4	CASSLQGSTNEKLFF
TRBV7-3	TRBJ2-2	CASSPLPGEGELFF
TRBV5-1	TRBJ1-5	CASSLGQGYNQPQHF
TRBV6-4	TRBJ2-1	CASSTEYNEQFF
TRBV7-6	TRBJ2-3	CASSLAGDRESTDTQYF
TRBV5-1	TRBJ1-6	CASSPLDRPGNNSPLHF
TRBV7-9	TRBJ1-1	CASSSLGGNTEAFF
TRBV25-1	TRBJ2-7	CASSESGGYEQYF
TRBV3-1/TRBV3-2	TRBJ2-2	CASSQASGNTGELFF
TRBV6-5	TRBJ1-2	CASSRDSYGYTF
TRBV6-4	TRBJ2-3	CASSVAPLAGGNTDTQYF
TRBV6-4	TRBJ2-3	CASGEGHTDTQYF
TRBV6-6	TRBJ1-1	CASRISGQGTEAFF
TRBV14	TRBJ2-5	CASRTIRGLQETQYF
TRBV7-9	TRBJ1-1	CASSLVNTEAFF
TRBV23-1	TRBJ2-3	CASSQSARTEKTTSTDTQYF
TRBV11-2	TRBJ1-5	CASSLSTQQPQHF
TRBV6-6	TRBJ1-2	CASSLGQGYYGYTF